The TCR beta chain under discussion was sequenced for a study of a mutant IDH1 vaccine in newly diagnosed glioma (dated by TCRdb to the early 2020s). About the study as a whole: The approximately 32 treated patients were around 62% male and approximately 40% female, with a mean age of about 43 years. Prior to enrollment, standard therapy consisting of radiotherapy alone, temozolomide alone, or radiochemotherapy with temozolomide had been administered to patients, with the combination being received by most patients. Six visits were used for peripheral blood collection: V03 (baseline), V05, V07, V10, V12 and V13. Longitudinal TCRB deep sequencing was done for 25 to 30 treated patients, wherever samples were available for exploratory analyses.

The germline V gene (reference sequence) specifies WNHNN as CDR1 and SYGVQD as CDR2. V gives up 6 bases and J gives up 8 bases, and the segment between their germline ends measures 10 bases. Including the terminal cysteine and phenylalanine, the CDR3 comprises 11 residues. The DNA shown is the 33-base CDR3, in frame from base 1. The receptor library was made with the immunoSEQ multiplex PCR assay. Rearranged TCR beta chain sequences were amplified using the hsTCRB Kit according to the manufacturer's protocol. Sequencing of TCRB libraries was carried out on an Illumina MiSeq. Per the source publication's procedure: Demultiplexing, trimming and gene mapping were performed with the kit vendor's proprietary platform. TCRdb carries this immuneACCESS record with in-frame sequences only. Its versions omit some clonotypes, under half of them owing to an unresolved V gene in the studies checked, with the rest unexplained. D and trimming were read from the DNA, whereas the V and J calls and clone size are those reported in that table. In this sample the table shows 15,000 or so clones, about 80% of which occur a single time. 10% of the sample rests with the top ten.

The time point label, as the study defines it: baseline, week 1 (first vaccination visit). The sample's treatment or condition label, decoded: pre-vaccination baseline after standard-of-care therapy. Donors had newly diagnosed WHO grade 3 or 4 IDH1-mutant astrocytomas with loss of nuclear ATRX. The samples were drawn from NOA16, a multicentre, single-arm, open-label phase I trial in Germany that tested a mutant IDH1 peptide vaccine in humans for the first time. Blood drawn at visit V03 was used as the baseline sample for immunogenicity testing. The DNeasy Blood and Tissue Kit was used to extract genomic DNA from EDTA blood for TCRB sequencing. Study-wide findings and limitations: Across multiple MHC alleles, vaccine-induced immune responses were seen in 93.3% of patients. No apparent relationship was observed between pseudoprogression and alterations in the top peripheral T cell clonotypes detected by TCRB sequencing. The authors stated that sample limitations prevented analyses of patient blood samples from being reproduced. Selection of PBMC samples for TCRB deep sequencing was based on availability.

In the case of this clone: Its antigen is not yet known. No clone much larger than this one lies a single base away; base qualities are absent.

The TCR comes from a man aged 35 to 55 with glioma. This material consisted of PBMCs, taken from a glioma patient treated with radiotherapy, temozolomide or both. The sequence joins TRBV10-1 to TRBJ1-1; the D gene is unclear. For the CDR3, the sequence is CASSRAGEAFF. Here is the DNA: TGCGCCAGCAGCCGGGCGGGGGAAGCTTTCTTT.